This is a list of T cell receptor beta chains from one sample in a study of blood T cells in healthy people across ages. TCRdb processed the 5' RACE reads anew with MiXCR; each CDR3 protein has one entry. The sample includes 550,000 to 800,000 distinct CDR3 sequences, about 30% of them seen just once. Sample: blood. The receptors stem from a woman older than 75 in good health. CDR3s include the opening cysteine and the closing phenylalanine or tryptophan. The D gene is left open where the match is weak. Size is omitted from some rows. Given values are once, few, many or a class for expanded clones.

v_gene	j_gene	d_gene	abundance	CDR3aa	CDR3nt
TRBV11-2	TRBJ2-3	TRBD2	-	CASRSKLAGPSTDTQYF	TGTGCCAGCAGGTCGAAACTAGCGGGGCCAAGCACAGATACGCAGTATTTT
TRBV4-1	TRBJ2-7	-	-	CAGSQLTALYEQYF	TGCGCCGGCAGCCAGTTGACAGCGCTCTACGAGCAGTACTTC
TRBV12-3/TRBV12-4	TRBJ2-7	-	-	CASNSQGSNPTHEQYF	TGTGCCAGCAATTCACAGGGAAGCAATCCTACCCACGAGCAGTACTTC
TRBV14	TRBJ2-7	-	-	CASSLAREQYF	TGTGCCAGCAGCTTGGCCCGCGAGCAGTACTTC
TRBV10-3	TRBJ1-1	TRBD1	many	CAISSTGAPNTEAFF	TGTGCCATCAGCAGCACAGGGGCCCCGAACACTGAAGCTTTCTTT
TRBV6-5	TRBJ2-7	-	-	CASSYAPGYEQYF	TGTGCCAGCAGTTACGCCCCGGGCTACGAGCAGTACTTC
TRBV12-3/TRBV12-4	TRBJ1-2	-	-	CASSFGGGYTF	TGTGCCAGCAGTTTTGGGGGCGGCTACACCTTC
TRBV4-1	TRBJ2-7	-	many	CASSQTPPPNLDEQYF	TGCGCCAGCAGCCAAACACCACCCCCCAATTTGGACGAGCAGTACTTC
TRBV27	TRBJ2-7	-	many	CASSDRLGGYEQYF	TGTGCCAGCAGTGACAGACTAGGGGGATACGAGCAGTACTTC
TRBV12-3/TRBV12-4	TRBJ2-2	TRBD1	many	CASSPGQGANTGELFF	TGTGCCAGCAGTCCGGGACAGGGGGCGAACACCGGGGAGCTGTTTTTT
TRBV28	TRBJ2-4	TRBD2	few	CASKAGAPIQYF	TGTGCCAGCAAAGCGGGGGCCCCCATTCAGTACTTC
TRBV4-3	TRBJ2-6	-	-	CASSQDLSAGAGANVLTF	TGCGCCAGCAGCCAAGATTTATCCGCAGGGGCTGGGGCCAACGTCCTGACTTTC
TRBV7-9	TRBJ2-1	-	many	CASSFGVSANEQFF	TGTGCCAGCAGCTTCGGAGTCTCGGCGAATGAGCAGTTCTTC
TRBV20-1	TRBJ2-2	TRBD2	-	CSASGGGAHTGELFF	TGCAGTGCTAGTGGCGGGGGGGCTCACACCGGGGAGCTGTTTTTT
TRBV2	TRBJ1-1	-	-	CASSLQLRAEAFF	TGTGCCAGCAGTTTACAGCTACGGGCTGAAGCTTTCTTT